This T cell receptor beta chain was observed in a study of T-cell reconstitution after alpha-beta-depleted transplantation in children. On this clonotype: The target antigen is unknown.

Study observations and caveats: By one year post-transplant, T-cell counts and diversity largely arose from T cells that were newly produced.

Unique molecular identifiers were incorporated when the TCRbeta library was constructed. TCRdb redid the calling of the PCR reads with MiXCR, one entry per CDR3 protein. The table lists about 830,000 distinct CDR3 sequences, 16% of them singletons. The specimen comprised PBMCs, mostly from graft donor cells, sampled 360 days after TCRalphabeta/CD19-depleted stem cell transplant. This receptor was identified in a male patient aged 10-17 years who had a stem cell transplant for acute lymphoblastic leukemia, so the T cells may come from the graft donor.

For the CDR3, the DNA is TGTGCCAGCACCCTGGGTTGGGGGGACGACGAGGATACGCAGTATTTT. Amino acid sequence: CASTLGWGDDEDTQYF. The J gene is TRBJ2-3, the V gene TRBV7-8, with D perhaps matching TRBD2 (6 bases). V was cut by 7 bases and J by 6 bases, with 23 bases left in between. The CDR3 totals 16 residues. The germline gives CDR1 SGHVS, CDR2 FQNEAQ.